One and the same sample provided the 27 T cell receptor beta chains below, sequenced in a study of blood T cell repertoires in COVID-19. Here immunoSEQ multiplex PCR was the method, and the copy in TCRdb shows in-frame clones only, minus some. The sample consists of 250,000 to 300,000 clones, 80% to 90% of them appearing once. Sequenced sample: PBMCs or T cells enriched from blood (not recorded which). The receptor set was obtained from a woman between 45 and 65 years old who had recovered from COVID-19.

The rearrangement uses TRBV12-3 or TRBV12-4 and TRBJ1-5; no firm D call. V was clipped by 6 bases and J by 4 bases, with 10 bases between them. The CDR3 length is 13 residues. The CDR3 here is CASRGQENQPQHF. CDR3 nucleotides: TGTGCCAGCAGAGGCCAGGAAAATCAGCCCCAGCATTTT.

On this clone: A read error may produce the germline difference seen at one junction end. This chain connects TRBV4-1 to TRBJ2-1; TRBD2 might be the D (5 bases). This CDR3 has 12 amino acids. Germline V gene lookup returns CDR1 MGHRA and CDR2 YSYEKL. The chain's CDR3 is CASSLLTGSPVF. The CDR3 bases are TGCGCCAGCAGCCTCCTAACGGGATCCCCCGTCTTC.

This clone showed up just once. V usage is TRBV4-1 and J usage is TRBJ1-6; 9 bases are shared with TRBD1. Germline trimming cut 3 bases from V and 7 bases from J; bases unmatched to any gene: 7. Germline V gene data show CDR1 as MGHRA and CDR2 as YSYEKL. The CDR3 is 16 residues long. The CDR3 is CASSHPGGTGNSPLHF. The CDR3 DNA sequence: TGCGCCAGCAGCCATCCGGGTGGGACAGGGAATTCACCCCTCCACTTT.

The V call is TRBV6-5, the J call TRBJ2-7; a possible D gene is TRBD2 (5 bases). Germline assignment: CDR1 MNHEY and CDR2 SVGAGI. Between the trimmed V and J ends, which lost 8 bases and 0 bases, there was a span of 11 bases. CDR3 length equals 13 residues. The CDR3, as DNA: TGTGCCAGCGGACTGAAGACCTCCTACGAGCAGTACTTC. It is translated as CASGLKTSYEQYF.

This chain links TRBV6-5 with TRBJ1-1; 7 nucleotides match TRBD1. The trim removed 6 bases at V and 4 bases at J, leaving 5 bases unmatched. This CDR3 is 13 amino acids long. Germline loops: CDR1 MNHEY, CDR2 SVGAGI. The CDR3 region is CASSQGESTEAFF. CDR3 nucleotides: TGTGCCAGCAGCCAGGGGGAGAGCACTGAAGCTTTCTTT.

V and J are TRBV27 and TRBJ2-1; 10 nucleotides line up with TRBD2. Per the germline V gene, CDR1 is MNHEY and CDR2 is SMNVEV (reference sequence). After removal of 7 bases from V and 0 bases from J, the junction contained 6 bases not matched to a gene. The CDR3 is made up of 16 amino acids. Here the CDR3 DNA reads TGTGCCAGCAATCTAGCGGGAGAGAGCTCCTACAATGAGCAGTTCTTC. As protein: CASNLAGESSYNEQFF.

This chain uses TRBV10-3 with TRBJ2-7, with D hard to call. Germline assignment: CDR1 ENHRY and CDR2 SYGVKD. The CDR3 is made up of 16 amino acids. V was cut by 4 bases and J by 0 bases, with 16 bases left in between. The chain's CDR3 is CAISGAGGTNSYEQYF. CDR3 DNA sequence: TGTGCCATCAGTGGGGCCGGTGGCACAAACTCCTACGAGCAGTACTTC.

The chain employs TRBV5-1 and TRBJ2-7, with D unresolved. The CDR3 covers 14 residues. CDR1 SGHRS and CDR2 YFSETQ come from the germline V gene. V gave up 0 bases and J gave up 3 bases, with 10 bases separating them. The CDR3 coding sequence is TGCGCCAGCAGCTTGGGGGCGAACGACTACGAGCAGTACTTC. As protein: CASSLGANDYEQYF.

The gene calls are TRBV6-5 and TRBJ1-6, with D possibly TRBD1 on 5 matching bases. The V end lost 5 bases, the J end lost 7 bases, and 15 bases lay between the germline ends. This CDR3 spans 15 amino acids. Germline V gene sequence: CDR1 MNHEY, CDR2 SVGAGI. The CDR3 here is CASSQIRRGNSPLHF. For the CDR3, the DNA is TGTGCCAGCAGTCAAATAAGGAGGGGAAATTCACCCCTCCACTTT.

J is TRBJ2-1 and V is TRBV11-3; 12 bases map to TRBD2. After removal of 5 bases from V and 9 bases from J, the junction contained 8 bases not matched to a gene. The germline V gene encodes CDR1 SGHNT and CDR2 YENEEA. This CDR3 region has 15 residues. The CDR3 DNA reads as TGTGCCAGCAGCCCAGCTAGCGGGAGGGCCTCTGAGCAGTTCTTC. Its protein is CASSPASGRASEQFF. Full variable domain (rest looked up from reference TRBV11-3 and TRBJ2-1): EAGVVQSPRYKIIEKKQPVAFWCNPISGHNTLYWYLQNLGQGPELLIRYENEEAVDDSQLPKDRFSAERLKGVDSTLKIQPAELGDSAVYLCASSPASGRASEQFFGPGTRLTVL.

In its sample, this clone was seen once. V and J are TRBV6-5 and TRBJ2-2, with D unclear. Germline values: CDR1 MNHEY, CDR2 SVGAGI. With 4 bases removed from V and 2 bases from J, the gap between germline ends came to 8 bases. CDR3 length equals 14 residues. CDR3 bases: TGTGCCAGCAGTTTAACTGCCAACACCGGGGAGCTGTTTTTT. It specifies CASSLTANTGELFF.

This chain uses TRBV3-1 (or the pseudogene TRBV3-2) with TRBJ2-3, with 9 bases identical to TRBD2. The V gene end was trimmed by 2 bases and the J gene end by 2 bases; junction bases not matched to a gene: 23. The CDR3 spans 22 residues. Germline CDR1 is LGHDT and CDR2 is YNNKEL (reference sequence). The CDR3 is CASSQKPLPGLAQPEDTDTQYF. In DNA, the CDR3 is TGTGCCAGCAGCCAAAAACCCCTACCGGGACTAGCTCAACCAGAAGACACAGATACGCAGTATTTT.

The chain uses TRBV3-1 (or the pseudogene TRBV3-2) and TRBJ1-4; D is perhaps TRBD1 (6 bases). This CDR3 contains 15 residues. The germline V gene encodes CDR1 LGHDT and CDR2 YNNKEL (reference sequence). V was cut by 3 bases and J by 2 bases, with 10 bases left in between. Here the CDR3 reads CASSQGRGTNEKLFF. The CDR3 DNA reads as TGTGCCAGCAGCCAGGGCAGGGGCACTAATGAAAAACTGTTTTTT.

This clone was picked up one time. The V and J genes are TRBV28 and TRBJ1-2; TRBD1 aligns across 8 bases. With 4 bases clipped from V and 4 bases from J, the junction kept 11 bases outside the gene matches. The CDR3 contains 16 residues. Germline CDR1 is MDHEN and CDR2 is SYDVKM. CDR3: CASSSQWTGHVYGYTF. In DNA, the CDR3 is TGTGCCAGCAGTTCACAATGGACAGGGCATGTCTATGGCTACACCTTC.

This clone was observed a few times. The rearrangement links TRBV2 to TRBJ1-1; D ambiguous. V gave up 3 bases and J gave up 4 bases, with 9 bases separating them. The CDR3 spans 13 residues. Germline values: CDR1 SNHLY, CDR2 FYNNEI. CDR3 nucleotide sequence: TGTGCCAGCAGTGAGAGAAGTAGCACTGAAGCTTTCTTT. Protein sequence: CASSERSSTEAFF.

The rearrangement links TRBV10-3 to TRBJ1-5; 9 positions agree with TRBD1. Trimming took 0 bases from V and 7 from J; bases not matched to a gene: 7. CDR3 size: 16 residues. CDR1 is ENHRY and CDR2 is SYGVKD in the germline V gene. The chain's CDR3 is CAISESGTGNFQPQHF. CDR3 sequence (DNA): TGTGCCATCAGTGAGTCCGGGACAGGGAATTTCCAGCCCCAGCATTTT.

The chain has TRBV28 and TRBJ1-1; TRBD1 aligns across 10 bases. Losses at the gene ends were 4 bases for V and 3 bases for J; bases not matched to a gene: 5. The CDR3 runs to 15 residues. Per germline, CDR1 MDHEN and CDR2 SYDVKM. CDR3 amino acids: CASSSPGTGDTEAFF. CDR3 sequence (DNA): TGTGCCAGCAGTTCCCCCGGGACAGGGGACACTGAAGCTTTCTTT.

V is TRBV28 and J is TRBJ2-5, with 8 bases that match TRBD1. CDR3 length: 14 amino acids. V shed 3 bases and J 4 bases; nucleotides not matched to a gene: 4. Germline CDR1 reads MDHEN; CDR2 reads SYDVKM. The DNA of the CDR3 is TGTGCCAGCAGTTTGCGACAGGGGTTAGAGACCCAGTACTTC. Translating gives CASSLRQGLETQYF.

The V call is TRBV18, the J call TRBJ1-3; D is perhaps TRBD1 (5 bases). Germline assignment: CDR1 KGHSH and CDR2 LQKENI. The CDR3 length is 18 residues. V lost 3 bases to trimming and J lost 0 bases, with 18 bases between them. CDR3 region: CASSPLIGGLSSGNTIYF. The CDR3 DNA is TGTGCCAGCTCACCTCTTATTGGGGGACTGAGCTCTGGAAACACCATATATTTT.

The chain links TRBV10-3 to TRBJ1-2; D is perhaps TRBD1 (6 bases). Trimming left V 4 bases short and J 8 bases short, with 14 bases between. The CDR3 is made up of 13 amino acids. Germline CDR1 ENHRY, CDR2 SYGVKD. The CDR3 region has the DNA TGTGCCATCAGTGGGTCAGGGGCCGGGGGCTACACCTTC. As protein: CAISGSGAGGYTF.

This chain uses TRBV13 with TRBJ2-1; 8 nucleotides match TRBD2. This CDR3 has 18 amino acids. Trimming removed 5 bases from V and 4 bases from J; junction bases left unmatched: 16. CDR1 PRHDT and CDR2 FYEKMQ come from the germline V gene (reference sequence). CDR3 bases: TGTGCCAGCAGCCACCTCCTACTACTAGCGGAAAATTACAATGAGCAGTTCTTC. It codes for CASSHLLLLAENYNEQFF. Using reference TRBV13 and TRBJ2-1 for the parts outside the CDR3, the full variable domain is AAGVIQSPRHLIKEKRETATLKCYPIPRHDTVYWYQQGPGQDPQFLISFYEKMQSDKGSIPDRFSAQQFSDYHSELNMSSLELGDSALYFCASSHLLLLAENYNEQFFGPGTRLTVL.

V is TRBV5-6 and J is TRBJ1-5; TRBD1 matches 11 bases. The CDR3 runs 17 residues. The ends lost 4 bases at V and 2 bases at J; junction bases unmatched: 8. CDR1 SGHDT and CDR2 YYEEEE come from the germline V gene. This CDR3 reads CASSKGQGAVRNQPQHF. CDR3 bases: TGTGCCAGCAGCAAAGGACAGGGGGCGGTTCGCAATCAGCCCCAGCATTTT.

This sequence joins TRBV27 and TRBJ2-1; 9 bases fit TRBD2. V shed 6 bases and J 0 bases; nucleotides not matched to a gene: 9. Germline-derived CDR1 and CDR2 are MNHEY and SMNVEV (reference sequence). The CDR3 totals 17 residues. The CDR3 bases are TGTGCCAGCAGCCCCCCCTTTAGCGGGAGCTCCTACAATGAGCAGTTCTTC. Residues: CASSPPFSGSSYNEQFF.

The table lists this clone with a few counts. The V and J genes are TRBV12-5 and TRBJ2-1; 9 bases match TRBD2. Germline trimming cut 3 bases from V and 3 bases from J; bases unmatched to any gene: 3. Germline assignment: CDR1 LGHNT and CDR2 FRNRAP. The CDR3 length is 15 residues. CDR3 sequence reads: CASGLRLADYNEQFF. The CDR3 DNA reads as TGTGCTAGTGGTTTACGACTAGCGGACTACAATGAGCAGTTCTTC.

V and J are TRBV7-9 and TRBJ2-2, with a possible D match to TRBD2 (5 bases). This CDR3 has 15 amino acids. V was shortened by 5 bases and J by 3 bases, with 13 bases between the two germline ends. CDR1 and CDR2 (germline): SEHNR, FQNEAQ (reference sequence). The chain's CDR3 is CASSPGLEDTGELFF. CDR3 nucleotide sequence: TGTGCCAGCAGCCCCGGACTGGAAGACACCGGGGAGCTGTTTTTT.

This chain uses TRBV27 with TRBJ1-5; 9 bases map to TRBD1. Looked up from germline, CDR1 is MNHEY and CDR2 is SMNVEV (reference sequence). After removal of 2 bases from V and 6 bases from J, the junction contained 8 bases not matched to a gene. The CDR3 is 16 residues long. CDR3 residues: CASSLRQGVAGQPQHF. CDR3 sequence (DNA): TGTGCCAGCAGTTTACGACAGGGGGTAGCGGGTCAGCCCCAGCATTTT.

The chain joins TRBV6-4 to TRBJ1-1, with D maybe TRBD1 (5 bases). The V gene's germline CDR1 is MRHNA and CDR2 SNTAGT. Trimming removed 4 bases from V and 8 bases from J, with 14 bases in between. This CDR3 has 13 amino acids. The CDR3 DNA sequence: TGTGCCAGCAGTGTTGGCGGGGGTCGGGAAGCTTTCTTT. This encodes CASSVGGGREAFF.